The T cell receptor beta chain described here comes from a study of breast tumors, draining lymph nodes, adjacent tissues. Notes on the study in general: Tumor repertoires ranked between lymph nodes and nontumor tissue in diversity, with V and J gene preferences.

There are many counts of this clonotype. Its antigen is unknown. TCRdb processed the multiplex PCR reads anew with MiXCR; each CDR3 protein has one entry. In the table there are under 150,000 distinct CDR3 sequences, approximately 20% of which are singletons. CDR3 length equals 12 residues. V was clipped by 5 bases and J by 5 bases, with 9 bases between them. The lymph nodes were axillary draining lymph nodes from breast cancer patients. This clonotype originated in a female donor with breast cancer. Some clones in this sample may be carry-over from other donors' samples. The chain combines TRBV12-3 or TRBV12-4 with TRBJ1-2; D is perhaps TRBD1 (5 bases). Sequencing was performed on axillary lymph node tissue. The DNA of the CDR3 is TGTGCCAGCAGTGAGGACAATTATGGCTACACCTTC. Residues: CASSEDNYGYTF.